Listed below are T cell receptor beta chains from one sample, sequenced in a study of OX40 agonist ivuxolimab in advanced cancers. Method: immunoSEQ multiplex PCR; TCRdb's copy keeps in-frame clones and lacks some. The table records 25,000 to 35,000 clones, approximately 84% of them present only once. Here the sequenced sample was CD4+ or CD8+ T cells sorted from blood, taken in a trial of the OX40 agonist ivuxolimab. The receptors here all came from an adult with an advanced solid tumor such as melanoma, head and neck, liver or kidney cancer. The CDR3 runs from the conserved cysteine through the conserved F or W. Each record gives: clone size, V gene, J gene, D gene, CDR3 protein, CDR3 DNA. D genes are given only for firm matches. The size of a clone is reported for some rows only, either as once, few or many, or as a class for expanded clones.

>.|TRBV30|TRBJ2-3|.
CAWTGIYTDTQYF
TGTGCCTGGACAGGGATTTACACAGATACGCAGTATTTT
>.|TRBV19|TRBJ1-1|.
CASSEGRGTEAFF
TGTGCCAGTAGTGAGGGGCGCGGGACTGAAGCTTTCTTT
>.|TRBV7-3|TRBJ2-7|.
CASSLTSGKGEQYF
TGTGCCAGCAGCTTAACGTCAGGGAAAGGCGAGCAGTACTTC
>once|TRBV2|TRBJ1-6|.
CASSGSRSYNSPLHF
TGTGCCAGCAGTGGCAGCCGCTCCTATAATTCACCCCTCCACTTT
>.|TRBV6-4|TRBJ2-1|.
CASKSGSEPYNEQFF
TGTGCCAGCAAATCGGGCAGTGAGCCCTACAATGAGCAGTTCTTC
>.|TRBV6-5|TRBJ1-1|.
CASGTGPPNTEAFF
TGTGCCAGCGGGACCGGGCCGCCGAACACTGAAGCTTTCTTT
>.|TRBV6-1|TRBJ2-1|.
CASSEDRAGLLNEQFF
TGTGCCAGCAGTGAAGACCGGGCGGGCCTGCTCAATGAGCAGTTCTTC
>.|TRBV29-1|TRBJ1-2|.
CSVDIQGHYGYTF
TGCAGCGTTGATATACAGGGCCACTATGGCTACACCTTC
>.|TRBV4-1|TRBJ2-7|TRBD1
CASSQEAGGSYEQYF
TGCGCCAGCAGCCAAGAGGCAGGGGGTTCCTACGAGCAGTACTTC
>.|TRBV7-3|TRBJ2-3|TRBD2
CASSLSGGTLTDTQYF
TGTGCCAGCAGCTTAAGCGGGGGGACACTCACAGATACGCAGTATTTT
>.|TRBV27|TRBJ2-6|.
CASSLQGRRANVLTF
TGTGCCAGCAGTTTGCAGGGTCGAAGGGCCAACGTCCTGACTTTC
>.|TRBV30|TRBJ2-7|.
CAWSVLREYEQYF
TGTGCCTGGAGTGTATTAAGAGAATACGAGCAGTACTTC
>once|TRBV7-2|TRBJ2-1|.
CASSGRTGFNVYNEQFF
TGTGCCAGCAGCGGGCGAACAGGGTTTAACGTATACAATGAGCAGTTCTTC
>.|TRBV7-9|TRBJ1-2|TRBD1
CASSNGQGQGYTF
TGTGCCAGCAGCAATGGACAGGGGCAAGGCTACACCTTC
>.|TRBV2|TRBJ2-1|TRBD2
CASSDPGLAYYNEQFF
TGTGCCAGCAGTGACCCGGGACTAGCGTACTACAATGAGCAGTTCTTC
>.|TRBV7-9|TRBJ2-1|.
CASSPPLVRNNEQFF
TGTGCCAGCAGCCCGCCGCTCGTCCGAAACAATGAGCAGTTCTTC
>.|TRBV19|TRBJ1-2|.
CASTSREPLSYGYTF
TGTGCCAGTACTTCAAGGGAGCCATTAAGCTATGGCTACACCTTC
>.|TRBV7-3|TRBJ1-1|TRBD1
CASSPGQGRTEAFF
TGTGCCAGCAGCCCGGGACAGGGGCGGACTGAAGCTTTCTTT
>.|TRBV7-3|TRBJ2-3|.
CASSLTVVSTDTQYF
TGTGCCAGCAGCTTAACAGTAGTGAGCACAGATACGCAGTATTTT
>.|TRBV4-2|TRBJ2-3|TRBD2
CASSQEAGGSTDTQYF
TGTGCCAGCAGCCAAGAGGCGGGGGGGAGCACAGATACGCAGTATTTT
>.|TRBV7-9|TRBJ2-5|TRBD2
CASSLVREGTQYF
TGTGCCAGCAGCTTAGTACGGGAGGGGACCCAGTACTTC
>once|TRBV28|TRBJ1-5|.
CASSRGTEQPQHF
TGTGCCAGCAGTAGGGGGACGGAACAGCCCCAGCATTTT
>.|TRBV6-5|TRBJ1-1|.
CASSYSEHTEAFF
TGTGCCAGCAGTTACTCAGAGCACACTGAAGCTTTCTTT
>once|TRBV13|TRBJ2-7|.
CASSLSRQGKYEQYF
TGTGCCAGCAGCTTATCGCGGCAGGGGAAGTACGAGCAGTACTTC
>.|TRBV4-2|TRBJ1-5|.
CASSQEGVSNQPQHF
TGTGCCAGCAGCCAAGAGGGCGTTAGCAATCAGCCCCAGCATTTT
>.|TRBV27|TRBJ2-5|.
CASSPFYQETQYF
TGTGCCAGCAGTCCATTTTACCAAGAGACCCAGTACTTC
>.|TRBV27|TRBJ1-4|TRBD1
CASSLTGGNEKLFF
TGTGCCAGCAGTTTGACAGGGGGGAATGAAAAACTGTTTTTT
>.|TRBV7-3|TRBJ2-5|.
CASSLNGTPGRETQYF
TGTGCCAGCAGCTTAAACGGGACACCAGGGAGGGAGACCCAGTACTTC
>.|TRBV9|TRBJ1-4|.
CASSVEWGSNEKLFF
TGTGCCAGCAGCGTAGAGTGGGGGTCTAATGAAAAACTGTTTTTT
>.|TRBV4-1|TRBJ2-5|.
CASSLPGETQYF
TGCGCCAGCAGCCTCCCAGGGGAGACCCAGTACTTC
>.|TRBV7-9|TRBJ1-2|.
CASSLLLGNGYTF
TGTGCCAGCAGCTTACTCCTGGGAAATGGCTACACCTTC
>.|TRBV4-1|TRBJ1-5|.
CASSQSTRENQPQHF
TGCGCCAGCAGCCAATCGACCCGGGAAAATCAGCCCCAGCATTTT
>.|TRBV28|TRBJ1-1|TRBD1
CASSLLPGQANTEAFF
TGTGCCAGCAGTCTCCTACCGGGACAGGCGAACACTGAAGCTTTCTTT
>.|TRBV4-1|TRBJ1-2|.
CASSQVSTDYGYTF
TGCGCCAGCAGCCAAGTTTCGACGGACTATGGCTACACCTTC
>.|TRBV12-2|TRBJ2-2|.
CASRLVAPRTVYTGELFF
TGTGCAAGTCGCTTAGTCGCCCCGCGTACGGTGTACACCGGGGAGCTGTTTTTT
>.|TRBV5-5|TRBJ1-1|.
CASSLGPGHTEAFF
TGTGCCAGCAGTTTGGGGCCGGGACACACTGAAGCTTTCTTT
>.|TRBV5-4|TRBJ2-7|TRBD1
CASSSPGQGRYEQYF
TGTGCCAGCAGCTCCCCGGGACAGGGGCGGTACGAGCAGTACTTC
>.|TRBV7-2|TRBJ2-1|TRBD1
CASSLGTGGPNEQFF
TGTGCCAGCAGCTTAGGGACAGGGGGGCCCAATGAGCAGTTCTTC
>.|TRBV27|TRBJ2-1|TRBD1
CASGPATGIDYNEQFF
TGTGCCAGCGGACCCGCGACAGGGATTGACTACAATGAGCAGTTCTTC
>.|TRBV4-1|TRBJ2-5|.
CASSQVDRLQETQYF
TGCGCCAGCAGCCAAGTCGACAGGCTACAAGAGACCCAGTACTTC
>.|TRBV2|TRBJ1-2|.
CASSEGGAGYGYTF
TGTGCCAGCAGTGAAGGGGGGGCTGGCTATGGCTACACCTTC
>.|TRBV5-4|TRBJ1-3|.
CASRETGQEDTIYF
TGTGCCAGCAGGGAGACGGGCCAGGAGGACACCATATATTTT
>few|TRBV4-1|TRBJ1-5|.
CASSQDMAGNQPQHF
TGCGCCAGCAGCCAAGATATGGCAGGTAATCAGCCCCAGCATTTT
>.|TRBV6-5|TRBJ1-6|.
CASSYGVNSPLHF
TGTGCCAGCAGTTACGGTGTCAATTCACCCCTCCACTTT
>.|TRBV18|TRBJ2-1|.
CASSPRQFLAYNEQFF
TGTGCCAGCTCACCAAGACAGTTTCTTGCCTACAATGAGCAGTTCTTC
>.|TRBV5-8|TRBJ2-5|.
CASSLESYQETQYF
TGTGCCAGCAGCTTGGAATCGTACCAAGAGACCCAGTACTTC
>.|TRBV9|TRBJ2-1|TRBD1
CASSVDGTGMYNEQFF
TGTGCCAGCAGCGTAGACGGGACAGGGATGTACAATGAGCAGTTCTTC
>once|TRBV30|TRBJ1-5|TRBD1
CAWSAGGDQPQHF
TGTGCCTGGAGTGCAGGGGGGGATCAGCCCCAGCATTTT
>.|TRBV28|TRBJ2-2|.
CASSLSRVRELFF
TGTGCCAGCAGTTTAAGTCGCGTGAGGGAGCTGTTTTTT
>.|TRBV29-1|TRBJ2-2|.
CGSWGRDGELFF
TGCGGCTCCTGGGGCCGGGACGGGGAGCTGTTTTTT
>.|TRBV10-3|TRBJ1-2|.
CAISESNNYGYTF
TGTGCCATCAGTGAGTCTAATAACTATGGCTACACCTTC
>.|TRBV30|TRBJ2-3|.
CAWSQAGPTDTQYF
TGTGCCTGGAGCCAAGCGGGCCCCACAGATACGCAGTATTTT
>.|TRBV9|TRBJ1-4|.
CASSVGRMGANEKLFF
TGTGCCAGCAGCGTCGGACGCATGGGAGCTAATGAAAAACTGTTTTTT
>.|TRBV19|TRBJ1-3|.
CASSWGSGNTIYF
TGTGCCAGTAGTTGGGGCTCTGGAAACACCATATATTTT
>.|TRBV7-6|TRBJ2-7|.
CASSRGPGDSYEQYF
TGTGCCAGCAGCCGAGGACCAGGGGACTCCTACGAGCAGTACTTC
>.|TRBV6-5|TRBJ1-5|TRBD1
CASSSGDSSNQPQHF
TGTGCCAGCAGTAGTGGGGACAGTAGCAATCAGCCCCAGCATTTT
>.|TRBV6-4|TRBJ1-1|.
CASSDSWLDNRNTEAFF
TGTGCCAGCAGTGACTCGTGGCTGGACAACAGGAACACTGAAGCTTTCTTT
>.|TRBV28|TRBJ1-1|.
CASSVTSPRAFF
TGTGCCAGCAGTGTAACAAGCCCAAGAGCTTTCTTT
>.|TRBV28|TRBJ2-3|.
CASSGGFPTTQYF
TGTGCCAGCAGTGGGGGGTTCCCAACTACGCAGTATTTT